This T cell receptor beta chain was identified during a study of shared clonotypes between healthy human individuals. Points from the study as a whole: Represented diversity (both genetic and exposure-history) was limited by the small number of donors.

Comment on this clone: Its target is not known.

The trim removed 4 bases at V and 10 bases at J, leaving 2 bases unmatched. The CDR3 extends over 12 amino acids. Germline CDR1 SGHVS, CDR2 FNYEAQ. Libraries were prepared by immunoSEQ multiplex PCR; TCRdb keeps only in-frame clonotypes and omits some of them. Of roughly 2 million clones listed, approximately 94% are singletons. The genes are TRBV7-6 and TRBJ2-2, with 8 positions matching TRBD1. The specimen sequenced was naive CD4+ T cells sorted from blood. Subset reported: CD45RA+ positively selected. The TCR was taken from a man aged 18 to 30 in good health. The CDR3 DNA reads TGTGCCAGCAGCTCAGGGGGCGCGGAGCTGTTTTTT. This sequence encodes CASSSGGAELFF.